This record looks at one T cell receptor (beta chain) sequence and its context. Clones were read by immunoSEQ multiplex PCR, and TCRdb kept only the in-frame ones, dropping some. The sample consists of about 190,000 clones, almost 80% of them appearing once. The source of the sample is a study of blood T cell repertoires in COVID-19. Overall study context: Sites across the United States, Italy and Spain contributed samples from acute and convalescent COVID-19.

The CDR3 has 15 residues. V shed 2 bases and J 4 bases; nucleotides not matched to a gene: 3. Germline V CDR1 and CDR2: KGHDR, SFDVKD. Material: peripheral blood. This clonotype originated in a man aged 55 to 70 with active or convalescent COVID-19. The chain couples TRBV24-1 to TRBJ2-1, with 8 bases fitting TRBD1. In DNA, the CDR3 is TGTGCCACCAGTGATTCAGGGGGCAGGTACAATGAGCAGTTCTTC. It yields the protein CATSDSGGRYNEQFF.